This is a list of T cell receptor beta chains from one sample in a study of blood T cell repertoires in COVID-19. TCRdb's copy holds only in-frame clones and misses some; the assay was immunoSEQ multiplex PCR. The sample records around 320,000 clones, roughly 85% being singletons. The material sequenced was peripheral blood. Receptor source: a human donor in a cohort sampled during active COVID-19. Each CDR3 is given with its conserved first and last residue. The order of the fields is V gene, J gene, clone size, D gene, CDR3 DNA, CDR3 protein. D genes are given only for firm matches. Some rows have no size entry. The others give once, few or many, or a class for an expanded clone.

>TRBV12-3/TRBV12-4|TRBJ2-1|-|TRBD1
TGTGCCAGCAGTTGGGACAGGGGAAATGAGCAGTTCTTC
CASSWDRGNEQFF
>TRBV6-6|TRBJ1-2|-|TRBD1
TGTGCCAGCAGTTACGGACAGGGGTTAGGCTACACCTTC
CASSYGQGLGYTF
>TRBV15|TRBJ1-1|-|TRBD1
TGTGCCACCAGCGTACAGGGGCCTGGGGCTTTCTTT
CATSVQGPGAFF
>TRBV5-6|TRBJ1-1|-|TRBD1
TGTGCCAGCAGCTCAAATGGGGACAGGGAAGCTTTCTTT
CASSSNGDREAFF
>TRBV28|TRBJ2-7|-|TRBD2
TGTGCCAGCAGTGTTCCGGGACTAGAGACCGAGCAGTACTTC
CASSVPGLETEQYF
>TRBV9|TRBJ2-1|-|-
TGTGCCAGCAGCGTAGGGCCAGGGGGGAATGAGCAGTTCTTC
CASSVGPGGNEQFF
>TRBV7-9|TRBJ2-7|-|-
TGTGCCAGCAGCTTTTCATCCTACGAGCAGTACTTC
CASSFSSYEQYF
>TRBV19|TRBJ2-1|-|TRBD2
TGTGCCAGTAGTAGGGCCGGGAGGAGTGGCCCCTACAATGAGCAGTTCTTC
CASSRAGRSGPYNEQFF
>TRBV4-2|TRBJ2-4|-|TRBD2
TGTGCCAGCAGCCAAGTTTCCAGCGGGGGGGCCATAGGAGACATTCAGTACTTC
CASSQVSSGGAIGDIQYF
>TRBV6-1|TRBJ2-5|few|TRBD2
TGTGCCAGCAGTGAATTCGTGGGGGGGAGGCAAGAGACCCAGTACTTC
CASSEFVGGRQETQYF
>TRBV7-8|TRBJ1-1|once|-
TGTGCCAGCAGCTTGGGCGCAAGCACTGAAGCTTTCTTT
CASSLGASTEAFF
>TRBV6-5|TRBJ1-5|-|-
TGTGCCAGCAGATTTGTCCTCTCTAGCAATCAGCCCCAGCATTTT
CASRFVLSSNQPQHF
>TRBV30|TRBJ1-3|-|-
TGTGCCTGGAAATCGAGAGGAGATAAAAACACCATATATTTT
CAWKSRGDKNTIYF